This T cell receptor (beta chain) is from a study of blood T cell repertoires in COVID-19. On the study more broadly: Some COVID-19 samples were acute and others convalescent; all came from the United States, Italy and Spain.

The CDR3 extends over 15 amino acids. The germline V and J ends were trimmed by 1 base and 2 bases, with 10 bases remaining between them. Germline V gene sequence: CDR1 LGHNA, CDR2 YNFKEQ. This clone was seen a handful of times. Authors' analysis steps: Reference gene primer amplification gave estimated nucleated cell counts. The repertoire was sequenced with immunoSEQ multiplex PCR; TCRdb's copy has only in-frame clones and lacks some. From that table come the V and J calls and clone size; the DNA was used to work out D and trimming. The table includes under 150,000 clones, around 81% detected once. The origin of this receptor is a human donor with acute or convalescent COVID-19. The donor label of this sample is uncertain. The genes are TRBV4-2 and TRBJ2-3; D perhaps matches TRBD2 (6 bases). Sequenced sample: peripheral blood. This CDR3 reads CASSQGTTNTDTQYF. The CDR3 nucleotides are TGTGCCAGCAGCCAAGGGACTACGAACACAGATACGCAGTATTTT.